These T cell receptor beta chains were read from a single sample in a study of OX40 agonist ivuxolimab in advanced cancers. Produced via immunoSEQ multiplex PCR; TCRdb's table is partial and in-frame only. The table lists 65,000 to 85,000 clones, about 88% of them singletons. Source: CD4+ or CD8+ T cells sorted from blood, taken in a trial of the OX40 agonist ivuxolimab. Receptors originate from an adult with an advanced solid tumor such as melanoma, head and neck, liver or kidney cancer. The CDR3 runs from the conserved cysteine through the conserved F or W. D genes are given only for firm matches. Expanded clones are given a class, and other clones once, few, many or no size at all.

clone size,V gene,D gene,J gene,CDR3 DNA,CDR3 protein
NA,TRBV4-2,NA,TRBJ1-3,TGTGCCAGCAGCCAAGAAGGTTCCCAGGGGTTGGGAAACACCATATATTTT,CASSQEGSQGLGNTIYF
NA,TRBV6-5,NA,TRBJ1-4,TGTGCCAGCAGTTCCTTGAGGGAGCCCCCAAAACTGTTTTTT,CASSSLREPPKLFF
NA,TRBV7-9,NA,TRBJ1-3,TGTGCCAGCAGCCCCCCCCACAGGATGGGAAACACCATATATTTT,CASSPPHRMGNTIYF
NA,TRBV5-1,TRBD1,TRBJ1-6,TGCGCCAGCAGCTTGGATGTGACAGGGGAATCACCCCTCCACTTT,CASSLDVTGESPLHF
NA,TRBV13,NA,TRBJ1-4,TGTGCCAGCAGCATACGAAGTAGACGCAATGAAAAACTGTTTTTT,CASSIRSRRNEKLFF
once,TRBV25-1,TRBD1,TRBJ1-1,TGTGCCAGCAGTGGGACAGGGGGCGAAGCTTTCTTT,CASSGTGGEAFF
once,TRBV18,NA,TRBJ1-6,TGTGCCAGCTCACCTACTACCGGGCTATCACCCCTCCACTTT,CASSPTTGLSPLHF
NA,TRBV28,TRBD2,TRBJ2-4,TGTGCCAGCTCCCCGGGGGGGACAGCCAAAAACATTCAGTACTTC,CASSPGGTAKNIQYF
NA,TRBV5-5,TRBD2,TRBJ2-7,TGTGCCAGCAGCCCCCTGGGGGGGGTTCCCCACGAGCAGTACTTC,CASSPLGGVPHEQYF
NA,TRBV28,NA,TRBJ1-4,TGTGCCAGCAGTTCTCCGGACCCCGAATGGGTTAATGAAAAACTGTTTTTT,CASSSPDPEWVNEKLFF
NA,TRBV18,NA,TRBJ1-1,TGTGCCAGCTCACCATCAGTAGCGGGGGACACTGAAGCTTTCTTT,CASSPSVAGDTEAFF
once,TRBV6-5,NA,TRBJ1-4,TGTGCCAGCACCACACGGGGGACGAGTAATGAAAAACTGTTTTTT,CASTTRGTSNEKLFF
NA,TRBV19,TRBD1,TRBJ1-3,TGTGCCAGTAGTATCCCCGGGACAGGGGCGGCTTATTTT,CASSIPGTGAAYF
NA,TRBV7-2,NA,TRBJ1-1,TGTGCCAGCAGCTTCCGTTTGAGCACTGAAGCTTTCTTT,CASSFRLSTEAFF
NA,TRBV2,NA,TRBJ1-2,TGTGCCAGCACCGGGGGCAGGATAGAGGGCTACACCTTC,CASTGGRIEGYTF
NA,TRBV7-7,TRBD2,TRBJ2-3,TGTGCCAGCAGCCGGACTAGCGGGGGGGGTGGCACAGATACGCAGTATTTT,CASSRTSGGGGTDTQYF
NA,TRBV27,NA,TRBJ2-3,TGTGCCAGCAGGTTAGCGTTGTCCACAGATACGCAGTATTTT,CASRLALSTDTQYF
NA,TRBV7-2,TRBD1,TRBJ1-5,TGTGCCAGCAGCCTTGTCCCGGGACAGGGAGGTCAGCCCCAGCATTTT,CASSLVPGQGGQPQHF
NA,TRBV30,NA,TRBJ2-3,TGTGCCTGGAGCCTTGAGGGAAGGGGTACAGATACGCAGTATTTT,CAWSLEGRGTDTQYF
NA,TRBV7-8,NA,TRBJ1-1,TGTGCCAGCAGCGAGAGGATGAACACTGAAGCTTTCTTT,CASSERMNTEAFF
NA,TRBV29-1,NA,TRBJ2-5,TGCAGCGTTGTTGGCAGGGCGGGGGAGACCCAGTACTTC,CSVVGRAGETQYF
NA,TRBV19,NA,TRBJ2-5,TGTGCCAGTAGCCCAAACCAGGAAATTCAAGAGACCCAGTACTTC,CASSPNQEIQETQYF
few,TRBV7-9,TRBD1,TRBJ2-5,TGTGCCAGCGGGCAAGGGGGCCTTGGGGAGACCCAGTACTTC,CASGQGGLGETQYF
NA,TRBV9,NA,TRBJ2-3,TGTGCCAGCAGCGCGGGAGGGGGCCTAAGCACAGATACGCAGTATTTT,CASSAGGGLSTDTQYF
NA,TRBV7-2,NA,TRBJ1-2,TGTGCCAGCAGCCCCGACAGGCCGAGGTATGGCTACACCTTC,CASSPDRPRYGYTF
NA,TRBV9,TRBD2,TRBJ2-4,TGTGCCAGCAGCGTAGGACCCTCCCAACCAGCGGGGCGAACGATGGACATTCAGTACTTC,CASSVGPSQPAGRTMDIQYF
NA,TRBV19,NA,TRBJ1-1,TGTGCCAGTCGGGATTGGGCTCCGAAGGACACTGAAGCTTTCTTT,CASRDWAPKDTEAFF
NA,TRBV28,NA,TRBJ1-2,TGTGCCAGCAGTCCGTCAGGGTATGGTGGCTACACCTTC,CASSPSGYGGYTF
NA,TRBV28,NA,TRBJ1-6,TGTGCCAGCAGGACAGGAGCTTTGTATAATTCACCCCTCCACTTT,CASRTGALYNSPLHF
NA,TRBV4-3,NA,TRBJ2-3,TGCGCCAGCAGCCAAGATAGGGAGGGGGCACCCCATACGCAGTATTTT,CASSQDREGAPHTQYF
NA,TRBV19,NA,TRBJ1-2,TGTGCCAGTAAGACAAGGGAAAGCTATGGCTACACCTTC,CASKTRESYGYTF
NA,TRBV7-9,NA,TRBJ1-2,TGTGCCAGCACCCCGTCGGGGGCGGGCTATGGCTACACCTTC,CASTPSGAGYGYTF
NA,TRBV9,NA,TRBJ2-3,TGTGCCAGCAGCCAACGTGGAGGGGATGGCGCAGATACGCAGTATTTT,CASSQRGGDGADTQYF
NA,TRBV10-3,NA,TRBJ2-3,TGTGCCATCAGTGAGTCGACCCGTCAGATAGATACGCAGTATTTT,CAISESTRQIDTQYF
NA,TRBV7-2,TRBD1,TRBJ1-2,TGTGCCAGCAGCTTAAGAACCGGGACAGGGAGTGACTACACCTTC,CASSLRTGTGSDYTF
NA,TRBV7-2,NA,TRBJ1-3,TGTGCCAGCAGCACGGGGCCAAACACCATATATTTT,CASSTGPNTIYF
few,TRBV7-2,NA,TRBJ1-1,TGTGCCAGCAGCCCGTACACATTCACTGAAGCTTTCTTT,CASSPYTFTEAFF
NA,TRBV4-2,TRBD2,TRBJ2-1,TGTGCCAGCAGAAGGGACGGGGGGTCCTACAATGAGCAGTTCTTC,CASRRDGGSYNEQFF
NA,TRBV10-1,NA,TRBJ2-5,TGCGCCAGCAGTGAGTCGGGCGATTGGAAGACCCAGTACTTC,CASSESGDWKTQYF
once,TRBV18,NA,TRBJ1-2,TGTGCCAGCTCACCGGAACTTAGGGGCTACACCTTC,CASSPELRGYTF
NA,TRBV18,NA,TRBJ1-2,TGTGCCAGCTCACCGGAGCAGTATGGCTACACCTTC,CASSPEQYGYTF
NA,TRBV5-6,TRBD1,TRBJ2-3,TGTGCCAGCAGCGAGACAGGGGGAGCTAAGAGCACAGATACGCAGTATTTT,CASSETGGAKSTDTQYF
NA,TRBV5-1,NA,TRBJ2-5,TGCGCCAGCAGCTTGGAGGGGAATGGGGAGACCCAGTACTTC,CASSLEGNGETQYF
NA,TRBV5-6,NA,TRBJ1-2,TGTGCCAGCAGCTTCCAGAACTATGGCTACACCTTC,CASSFQNYGYTF
NA,TRBV30,TRBD1,TRBJ2-7,TGTGCCTGGATGGGGGACAGGGGCTACGAGCAGTACTTC,CAWMGDRGYEQYF
NA,TRBV7-2,NA,TRBJ2-2,TGTGCCAGCAGCCCCCCCGGGGCGAACACCGGGGAGCTGTTTTTT,CASSPPGANTGELFF
NA,TRBV9,TRBD2,TRBJ2-1,TGTGCCAGCAGCGTAGCGGGTCCTAGCGGGTCCTTGGGCTCCTACAATGAGCAGTTCTTC,CASSVAGPSGSLGSYNEQFF
NA,TRBV4-3,TRBD1,TRBJ2-1,TGCGCCAGCAGCCAAGAGGGACCCGGGACGACAGGGGGGCCCGATGAGCAGTTCTTC,CASSQEGPGTTGGPDEQFF
NA,TRBV29-1,TRBD2,TRBJ2-4,TGCAGCGTTGGGGACCGGGGGGACATTCAGTACTTC,CSVGDRGDIQYF
NA,TRBV6-5,NA,TRBJ1-4,TGTGCCAGCAGTTACGGGGAGGTCACGGCTAATGAAAAACTGTTTTTT,CASSYGEVTANEKLFF
NA,TRBV19,NA,TRBJ1-1,TGTGCCAGTAGTCCCCGGCCAAGTTCTTCTGAAGCTTTCTTT,CASSPRPSSSEAFF
NA,TRBV4-1,NA,TRBJ2-5,TGCGCCAGCAGCCAAGATAGGGCGGCAAGAGAGACCCAGTACTTC,CASSQDRAARETQYF